The 20 T cell receptor beta chains below all came from one sample that was sequenced in a study of beta chain features in type 1 diabetes. Study findings and constraints: Significant though moderate, a shortening of TCRB CDR3s appeared in all four CD4+ subsets of Type 1 diabetes patients.

These receptors lack a known antigen. cDNA synthesis used the whole RNA isolate, giving expressed TCRB sequences. Method: immunoSEQ multiplex PCR; TCRdb's copy keeps in-frame clones and lacks some. In the table there are hundreds of thousands of clones, around 9% of which are singletons. The sample consisted of central memory CD4+ T cells from blood. The receptors were sampled from a man aged 25 to 40 with type 1 diabetes.

This clone was counted ten times or more. The chain couples TRBV18 to TRBJ1-2, with 7 bases matching TRBD1. The V gene's germline CDR1 is KGHSH and CDR2 LQKENI. V lost 3 bases, J lost 5 bases, and 6 bases stayed unmatched. The CDR3 totals 14 residues. This CDR3 is CASSPGTDLYGYTF. The CDR3 nucleotides read TGTGCCAGCTCACCGGGGACAGATTTATATGGCTACACCTTC.

As for this clone: The sample contains more than one DNA sequence encoding this CDR3. This sequence joins TRBV5-4 and TRBJ2-3; D unresolved. Trimming shortened V by 2 bases and J by 0 bases, and 7 bases separated the two germline ends. The CDR3 is 14 amino acids. The germline V gene has CDR1 SGHNT and CDR2 YYREEE (reference sequence). CDR3 coding DNA: TGTGCCAGCAGCTTAAAGGCCAGCACAGATACGCAGTATTTT. It codes for CASSLKASTDTQYF.

The rearrangement joins TRBV20-1 to TRBJ2-5, with D unresolved. Germline V gene lookup returns CDR1 DFQATT and CDR2 SNEGSKA (reference sequence). V lost 6 bases, J lost 7 bases, and 9 bases lay in between. The CDR3 spans 10 residues. CDR3 in amino acids: CSAGTGTQYF. As DNA, the CDR3 is TGCAGTGCGGGAACTGGGACCCAGTACTTC.

J is TRBJ2-7 and V is TRBV27; 12 bases fit TRBD1. The CDR3 sequence is 13 residues long. The V gene end was trimmed by 10 bases and the J gene end by 7 bases; junction bases not matched to a gene: 8. Germline assignment: CDR1 MNHEY and CDR2 SMNVEV (reference sequence). The CDR3 here is CATTGTGGVEQYF. In nucleotides, the CDR3 is TGTGCCACGACCGGGACAGGGGGCGTTGAGCAGTACTTC.

This clone occurred a few times. The rearrangement joins TRBV9 to TRBJ2-2, with 9 bases matching TRBD1. V shed 3 bases, J shed 7 bases, and the junction held 7 bases outside the gene matches. The V gene's germline CDR1 is SGDLS and CDR2 YYNGEE. This CDR3 comprises 15 residues. The CDR3 nucleotides are TGTGCCAGCAGCGGGACAGGGGATAGCGGCGGGGAGCTGTTTTTT. Protein sequence: CASSGTGDSGGELFF.

This clone was seen a few times. The chain carries TRBV6-6 and TRBJ2-5; D is uncertain. This CDR3 spans 13 amino acids. V dropped 5 bases and J dropped 11 bases, with 18 bases sitting between them. Germline-derived CDR1 and CDR2 are MNHNY and SVGAGI (reference sequence). CDR3 DNA sequence: TGTGCCAGCAGTGCCTCTGAGCGTGCCCGTCAGTACTTC. This sequence encodes CASSASERARQYF.

This clone occurred a few times. J is TRBJ2-7 and V is TRBV12-5; tentatively, D is TRBD1 (6 bases). The V end lost 0 bases, the J end lost 5 bases, and 11 bases lay between the germline ends. Germline CDR1 is LGHNT and CDR2 is FRNRAP. The CDR3 is 14 residues long. The CDR3 DNA follows: TGTGCTAGTGGTTTGGTACCAGGGGATCACGAGCAGTACTTC. Encoded protein: CASGLVPGDHEQYF.

This sequence joins TRBV19 and TRBJ2-7, with 13 bases fitting TRBD2. Trimming cost V 1 base and J 3 bases; bases outside gene matches: 3. Germline CDR1 and CDR2: LNHDA and SQIVND (reference sequence). The length of the CDR3 is 16 residues. The CDR3 loop is CASSIATSGGNYEQYF. The CDR3 DNA reads TGTGCCAGTAGTATAGCGACTAGCGGGGGGAACTACGAGCAGTACTTC.

V is TRBV29-1 and J is TRBJ1-4; D is ambiguous. Germline V gene data show CDR1 as SQVTM and CDR2 as ANQGSEA. This CDR3 is 14 amino acids long. V was cut by 5 bases and J by 5 bases, with 15 bases left in between. CDR3 sequence reads: CSVPDKVGNEKLFF. The CDR3 bases are TGCAGCGTTCCTGACAAGGTTGGCAATGAAAAACTGTTTTTT. Combining the CDR3 with reference TRBV29-1 and TRBJ1-4 gives the whole variable domain SAVISQKPSRDICQRGTSLTIQCQVDSQVTMMFWYRQQPGQSLTLIATANQGSEATYESGFVIDKFPISRPNLTFSTLTVSNMSPEDSSIYLCSVPDKVGNEKLFFGSGTQLSVL.

This clone has more than one count but fewer than ten. Other DNA sequences of this sample code for an identical CDR3. The V gene is TRBV20-1, the J gene TRBJ1-3; no firm D call. The CDR3 totals 11 residues. Germline V gene sequence: CDR1 DFQATT, CDR2 SNEGSKA (reference sequence). Between the trimmed V and J ends, which lost 5 bases and 2 bases, there was a span of 4 bases. DNA of the CDR3: TGCAGTGCTTCGACTGGAAACACCATATATTTT. This translates into CSASTGNTIYF.

This chain uses TRBV30 with TRBJ1-4, with a weak D call TRBD1 (6 bases). The length of the CDR3 is 13 residues. Trimming took off 3 bases at V and 8 bases at J, with 13 bases between the two ends. Per germline, CDR1 GTSNPN and CDR2 SVGIG (reference sequence). The CDR3 sequence is CAWSRQEGEKLFF. The CDR3 DNA reads TGTGCCTGGAGCAGACAGGAGGGAGAAAAACTGTTTTTT. Together with reference TRBV30 and TRBJ1-4, the CDR3 gives the full variable domain: SQTIHQWPATLVQPVGSPLSLECTVEGTSNPNLYWYRQAAGRGLQLLFYSVGIGQISSEVPQNLSASRPQDRQFILSSKKLLLSDSGFYLCAWSRQEGEKLFFGSGTQLSVL.

The chain employs TRBV28 and TRBJ2-5; D is unresolved. V was cut by 5 bases and J by 5 bases, with 18 bases left in between. This CDR3 spans 15 amino acids. Germline values: CDR1 MDHEN, CDR2 SYDVKM. The DNA for the CDR3 is TGTGCCAGCAGTCCCCCGTTAGGGAAGAGGGAGACCCAGTACTTC. Amino acid sequence: CASSPPLGKRETQYF.

In this sample, this clone turned up a few times. This chain connects TRBV15 to TRBJ1-4; 8 positions match TRBD1. The CDR3 covers 18 residues. J lost 6 bases, V lost 0 bases, and 12 bases had no gene match. The germline V gene encodes CDR1 LNHNV and CDR2 YYDKDF (reference sequence). The CDR3 loop is CATSRDMGTTGVDEKLFF. Written as DNA, the CDR3 is TGTGCCACCAGCAGAGATATGGGGACGACAGGGGTAGATGAAAAACTGTTTTTT.

This clone has more than one count but fewer than ten. The rearrangement uses TRBV9 and TRBJ2-5; D gene ambiguous. V lost 0 bases to trimming and J lost 3 bases, with 12 bases between them. This CDR3 spans 15 amino acids. In germline, CDR1 is SGDLS, CDR2 YYNGEE. CDR3 sequence (DNA): TGTGCCAGCAGCGTAGTAGGGATCGGCGAAGAGACCCAGTACTTC. Translating it yields CASSVVGIGEETQYF.

This clone was detected a few times. The chain combines TRBV28 with TRBJ2-3; 7 bases agree with TRBD1. After removal of 3 bases from V and 0 bases from J, the junction contained 6 bases not matched to a gene. The germline V gene encodes CDR1 MDHEN and CDR2 SYDVKM. This CDR3 is built from 16 residues. The DNA for the CDR3 is TGTGCCAGCAGTTTTGGACAGGCCTCTAGCACAGATACGCAGTATTTT. It is translated as CASSFGQASSTDTQYF.

A few counts support this clone. The genes are TRBV27 and TRBJ2-2; D unclear. Germline V CDR1 and CDR2: MNHEY, SMNVEV (reference sequence). V was cut by 6 bases and J by 4 bases, with 12 bases left in between. The CDR3 is made up of 14 amino acids. The CDR3 sequence is CASSPVSLTGELFF. CDR3 in DNA: TGTGCCAGCAGCCCGGTATCACTCACCGGGGAGCTGTTTTTT.

This chain connects TRBV5-1 to TRBJ1-4; D unclear. CDR1 is SGHRS and CDR2 is YFSETQ in the germline V gene. The CDR3 is made up of 14 amino acids. Trimming took 4 bases from V and 8 from J, leaving 15 bases between them. In DNA form, the CDR3 reads TGCGCCAGCAGCCCTACACCATTGGAGGAAAAACTGTTTTTT. This sequence encodes CASSPTPLEEKLFF.

This clone was detected only a few times. This chain connects TRBV6-5 to TRBJ1-1; 7 bases are a match to TRBD1. The length of the CDR3 is 12 residues. J was trimmed by 6 bases and V by 6 bases; bases with no gene match: 4. Germline CDR1 reads MNHEY; CDR2 reads SVGAGI. For the CDR3, the DNA is TGTGCCAGCAGGGAGACAGGGTCTGAAGCTTTCTTT. It encodes CASRETGSEAFF.

The rearrangement joins TRBV19 to TRBJ1-2, with a tentative D call TRBD1 (5 bases). The CDR3 is 17 amino acids. Germline-derived CDR1 and CDR2 are LNHDA and SQIVND (reference sequence). V lost 0 bases and J 0 bases, leaving 14 bases between the germline ends. This chain's CDR3 is CASSIEPGRGSNYGYTF. CDR3 nucleotide sequence: TGTGCCAGTAGTATAGAGCCCGGGAGGGGCTCTAACTATGGCTACACCTTC.

V and J are TRBV2 and TRBJ1-1; D possibly corresponds to TRBD1 (5 bases). CDR1 and CDR2 (germline): SNHLY, FYNNEI. The CDR3 contains 13 residues. The ends were cut back, 3 bases at V and 10 bases at J, with 15 bases in the middle. The CDR3 spells CASSEKRGVGAFF. In nucleotides, the CDR3 is TGTGCCAGCAGTGAGAAAAGGGGCGTGGGAGCTTTCTTT.